A selection of T cell receptor beta chains follows, all from one sample in a study of T cell responses to AZD1222 COVID-19 vaccine. The table came from immunoSEQ multiplex PCR; TCRdb's copy has only in-frame clones and leaves some out. This sample has around 160,000 clones, with approximately 91% found just once. The material was peripheral blood, obtained on day 0 of AZD1222 vaccination. The receptors originated from an adult in good health. Both conserved end residues are part of each CDR3. A D gene is named only where the DNA matches it firmly. Size values are once, few and many counts, or a class for expanded clones, and some rows have none.

.	TRBV27	.	TRBJ2-3	TGTGCCAGCAGTTACGGGACTTCTAACACAGATACGCAGTATTTT	CASSYGTSNTDTQYF
.	TRBV5-6	.	TRBJ1-4	TGTGCCAGCAGCTTGGCCGGTCGGGGGAAACTGTTTTTT	CASSLAGRGKLFF
.	TRBV3-1/TRBV3-2	.	TRBJ2-1	TGTGCCAGCAGCCAAGTGGGGATAGGGACAAATGAGCAGTTCTTC	CASSQVGIGTNEQFF
.	TRBV28	many	TRBJ2-7	TGTGCCAGCAGTTCCCCTATGAGGTACTCCTACGAGCAGTACTTC	CASSSPMRYSYEQYF
.	TRBV28	.	TRBJ2-4	TGTGCCAGCAGTTTTGGAGGTACCAAAAACATTCAGTACTTC	CASSFGGTKNIQYF
TRBD2	TRBV4-3	few	TRBJ2-7	TGCGCCAGCAGCCAAGGGCCGCCTGGACTAGCGGGAGAAAAACCCTACGAGCAGTACTTC	CASSQGPPGLAGEKPYEQYF
TRBD1	TRBV5-1	once	TRBJ2-1	TGCGCCAGCAGCCTAGGGACAGGGGGTAATGAGCAGTTCTTC	CASSLGTGGNEQFF
TRBD1	TRBV7-2	.	TRBJ2-4	TGTGCCAGCAGCTTAGCGCAGGGGGTAAAAAACATTCAGTACTTC	CASSLAQGVKNIQYF
.	TRBV21-1	.	TRBJ2-6	TGTGCCAGCAGCAACCCTGGGGCCAACGTCCTGACTTTC	CASSNPGANVLTF
TRBD2	TRBV28	.	TRBJ2-7	TGTGCCAGCAGTTTTAGCGGGAGGGTCCCCTACGAGCAGTACTTC	CASSFSGRVPYEQYF
.	TRBV6-5	.	TRBJ1-1	TGTGCCAGCATCACCCCACCCGGGAGGGAATCTGAAGCTTTCTTT	CASITPPGRESEAFF
.	TRBV27	.	TRBJ1-5	TGTGCCAGCAGACGGTCGGTTAGCAATCAGCCCCAGCATTTT	CASRRSVSNQPQHF
TRBD2	TRBV29-1	.	TRBJ2-7	TGCAGCGTTGAAGCGCCGGGACTAGCAAGGTACGGGCAGTACTTC	CSVEAPGLARYGQYF
TRBD2	TRBV7-2	.	TRBJ2-5	TGTGCCAGCAGCTTAGAGCGGGGGAGAGAGACCCAGTACTTC	CASSLERGRETQYF
TRBD2	TRBV28	.	TRBJ2-3	TGTGCCAGCAGTAAGACCCTTAGCGGGAGGGACACAGATACGCAGTATTTT	CASSKTLSGRDTDTQYF
TRBD2	TRBV30	.	TRBJ2-3	TGTGCCTGGAGTGTAGGAGTGCTAGCGGATACAGATACGCAGTATTTT	CAWSVGVLADTDTQYF
.	TRBV28	.	TRBJ1-5	TGTGCCAGCCAGCGGCTGGGTGACCAGCCCCAGCATTTT	CASQRLGDQPQHF
.	TRBV21-1	.	TRBJ1-3	.	CASSKRFGSGNGNTIYF
.	TRBV7-8	.	TRBJ1-6	TGTGCCGGGCGGAGCTCCTATAATTCACCCCTCCACTTT	CAGRSSYNSPLHF
.	TRBV18	.	TRBJ1-6	TGTGCCAGCTCACCGACAGAAAATAATTCACCCCTCCACTTT	CASSPTENNSPLHF
.	TRBV3-1/TRBV3-2	once	TRBJ2-5	TGTGCCAGCAGCCAGAGAAGTCAAGAGACCCAGTACTTC	CASSQRSQETQYF
.	TRBV4-3	.	TRBJ1-4	TGCGCCAGCAGCCAAGGCCCGGGAGGCACAAATGAAAAACTGTTTTTT	CASSQGPGGTNEKLFF
.	TRBV5-3	.	TRBJ1-1	TGTGCCAGAAGCTTAAACAGATCGAACACTGAAGCTTTCTTT	CARSLNRSNTEAFF
TRBD1	TRBV10-3	.	TRBJ1-1	TGTGCCATCAGTGAAAAGGACAGGGGGAACACTGAAGCTTTCTTT	CAISEKDRGNTEAFF
.	TRBV18	.	TRBJ1-5	TGTGCCAGCTCGCAGGGGAATCAGCCCCAGCATTTT	CASSQGNQPQHF
.	TRBV4-2	.	TRBJ1-6	TGTGCCAGCAGCCAAGATGGTCCCCTCCACTTT	CASSQDGPLHF
.	TRBV6-5	.	TRBJ1-1	TGTGCCAGCAGTTATGGGGGCTCGGTCGGCACTGAAGCTTTCTTT	CASSYGGSVGTEAFF
TRBD1	TRBV5-8	.	TRBJ1-5	TGTGCCAGCAGCTTTTTAGGGGGCGGACAGCCCCAGCATTTT	CASSFLGGGQPQHF
.	TRBV5-4	once	TRBJ2-5	TGTGCCAGCAGCTTCCCGGGCCAAGAGACCCAGTACTTC	CASSFPGQETQYF
.	TRBV3-1/TRBV3-2	once	TRBJ2-5	TGTGCCAGCAGCCAAGTCGGGACCCAGTACTTC	CASSQVGTQYF
.	TRBV5-1	.	TRBJ2-7	TGCGCCAGCAGCGGAGGGGGAACAAACACCTACGAGCAGTACTTC	CASSGGGTNTYEQYF
.	TRBV5-4	.	TRBJ2-3	TGTGCCAGCAGCTTGCCAGGGGTTACAGATACGCAGTATTTT	CASSLPGVTDTQYF